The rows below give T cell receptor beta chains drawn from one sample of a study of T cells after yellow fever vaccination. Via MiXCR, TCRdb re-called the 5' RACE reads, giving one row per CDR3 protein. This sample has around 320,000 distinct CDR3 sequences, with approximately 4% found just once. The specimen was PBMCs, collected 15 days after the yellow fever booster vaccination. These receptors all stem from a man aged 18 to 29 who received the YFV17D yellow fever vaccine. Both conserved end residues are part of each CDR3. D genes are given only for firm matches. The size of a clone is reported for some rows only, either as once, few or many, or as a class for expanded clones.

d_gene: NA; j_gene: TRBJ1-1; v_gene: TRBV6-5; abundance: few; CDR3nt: TGTGCCAGCAGCCCCCTCAGACAGTCGTCTGCTTTCTTT; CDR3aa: CASSPLRQSSAFF
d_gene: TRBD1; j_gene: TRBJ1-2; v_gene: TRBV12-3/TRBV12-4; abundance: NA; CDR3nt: TGTGCCAGCAGTGAGCAGGGGGTCTATGGCTACACCTTC; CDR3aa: CASSEQGVYGYTF
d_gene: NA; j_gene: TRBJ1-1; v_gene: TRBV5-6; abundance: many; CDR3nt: TGTGCCAGCACTCCGGGACGGATGAACACTGAAGCTTTCTTT; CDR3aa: CASTPGRMNTEAFF
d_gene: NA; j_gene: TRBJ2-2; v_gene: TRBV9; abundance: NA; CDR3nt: TGTGCCAGCAGCGGTCCCGGGGAGCTGTTTTTT; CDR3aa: CASSGPGELFF
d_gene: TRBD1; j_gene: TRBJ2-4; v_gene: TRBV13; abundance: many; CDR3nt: TGTGCCAGCAGCCGACAGGGTAACATTCAGTACTTC; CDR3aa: CASSRQGNIQYF
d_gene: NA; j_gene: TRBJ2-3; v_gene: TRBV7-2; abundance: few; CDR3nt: TGTGCCAGCAGCTCCCCCCGGGGGCGTAGGGATACGCAGTATTTT; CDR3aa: CASSSPRGRRDTQYF
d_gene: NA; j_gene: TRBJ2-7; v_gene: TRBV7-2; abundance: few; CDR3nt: TGTGCCAGCAGCCCATGGAGCAACTACGAGCAGTACTTC; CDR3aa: CASSPWSNYEQYF
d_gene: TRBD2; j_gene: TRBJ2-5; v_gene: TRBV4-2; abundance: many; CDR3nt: TGTGCCAGCAGCCACGAAGGAGCGGGGGGGCACCAAGAGACCCAGTACTTC; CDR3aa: CASSHEGAGGHQETQYF
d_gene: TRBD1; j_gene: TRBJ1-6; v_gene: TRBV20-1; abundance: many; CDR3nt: TGCAGTGCTATCGGACAGGACCTTCGTAATTCACCCCTCCACTTT; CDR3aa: CSAIGQDLRNSPLHF
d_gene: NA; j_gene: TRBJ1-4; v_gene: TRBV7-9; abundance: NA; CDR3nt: TGTGCCAGCAGCTTTTCTGGGAATGAAAAACTGTTTTTT; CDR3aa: CASSFSGNEKLFF
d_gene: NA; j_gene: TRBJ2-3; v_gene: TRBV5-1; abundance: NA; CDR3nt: TGCGCCAGCAGCTTGGGGCCAGTCCAAACAGATACGCAGTATTTT; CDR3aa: CASSLGPVQTDTQYF
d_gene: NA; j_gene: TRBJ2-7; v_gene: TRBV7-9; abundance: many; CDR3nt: TGTGCCAGCAGTTTTACAGGAGGGGGCCACGAGCAGTACTTC; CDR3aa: CASSFTGGGHEQYF
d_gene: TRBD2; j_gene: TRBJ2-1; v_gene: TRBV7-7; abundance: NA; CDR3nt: TGTGCCAGCAGCCAACTAGCGGGGGGGCCGACGAGTAGTGAGCAGTTCTTC; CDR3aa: CASSQLAGGPTSSEQFF
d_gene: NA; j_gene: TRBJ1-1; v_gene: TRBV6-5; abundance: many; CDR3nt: TGTGCCAGCAGTGGCACCCTAGGGACTGAAGCTTTCTTT; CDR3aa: CASSGTLGTEAFF
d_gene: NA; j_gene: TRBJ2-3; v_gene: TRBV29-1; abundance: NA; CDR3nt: TGCAGCGTTGGTCGGAGCGTAGTCTCAGATACGCAGTATTTT; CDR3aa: CSVGRSVVSDTQYF
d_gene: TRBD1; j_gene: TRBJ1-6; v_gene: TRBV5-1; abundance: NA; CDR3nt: TGCGCCAGCAGCTTGGGACCGACAGGGTCGTTATCACCCCTCCACTTT; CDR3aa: CASSLGPTGSLSPLHF
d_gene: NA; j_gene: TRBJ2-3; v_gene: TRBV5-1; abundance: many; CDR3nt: TGCGCCAGCAGAAGAGGGGGATGGTCTAGCACAGATACGCAGTATTTT; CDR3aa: CASRRGGWSSTDTQYF
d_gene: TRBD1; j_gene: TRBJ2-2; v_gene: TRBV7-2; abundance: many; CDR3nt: TGTGCCAGCGGACTACCCGGGACAGGGACCACCGGGGAGCTGTTTTTT; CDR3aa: CASGLPGTGTTGELFF
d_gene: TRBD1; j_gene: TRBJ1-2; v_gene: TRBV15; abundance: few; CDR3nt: TGTGCCACCAGCACCCCCGGGACAGGGGAAAGTGGCTACACCTTC; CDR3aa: CATSTPGTGESGYTF
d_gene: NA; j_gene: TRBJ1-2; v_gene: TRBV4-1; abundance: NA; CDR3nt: TGCGCCAGCAGCCAAGTTGTAGGACAGCATGGCTACACCTTC; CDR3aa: CASSQVVGQHGYTF
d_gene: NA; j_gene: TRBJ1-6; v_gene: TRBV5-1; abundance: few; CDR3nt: TGCGCCAGCAGCCCGGGACACTCTAATTCACCCCTCCACTTT; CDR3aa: CASSPGHSNSPLHF
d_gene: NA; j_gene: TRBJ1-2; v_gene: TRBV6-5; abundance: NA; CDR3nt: TGTGCCAGCAGTTACTCCCACCCTTCCAGTGGTTATGGCTACACCTTC; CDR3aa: CASSYSHPSSGYGYTF
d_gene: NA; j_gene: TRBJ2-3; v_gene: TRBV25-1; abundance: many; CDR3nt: TGTGCCAGCAGTGACAGCGCACGGGTCACAGATACGCAGTATTTT; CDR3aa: CASSDSARVTDTQYF
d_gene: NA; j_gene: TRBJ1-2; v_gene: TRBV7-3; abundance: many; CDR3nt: TGTGCCAGCAGCTTAGATCGGCAAGACTATGGCTACACCTTC; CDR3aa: CASSLDRQDYGYTF
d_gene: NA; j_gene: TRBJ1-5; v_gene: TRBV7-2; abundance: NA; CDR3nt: TGTGCCACACGGCAGGGTAATAGCAATCAGCCCCAGCATTTT; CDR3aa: CATRQGNSNQPQHF
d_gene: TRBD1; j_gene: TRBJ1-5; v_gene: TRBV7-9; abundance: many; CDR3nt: TGTGCCAGCAGCTTAATCGGACAGGGCCAGCCCCAGCATTTT; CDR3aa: CASSLIGQGQPQHF
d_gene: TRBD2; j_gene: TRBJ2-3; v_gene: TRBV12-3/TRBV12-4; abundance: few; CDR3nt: TGTGCCAGCAGTGCAGCGGGGGTAGGAGATACGCAGTATTTT; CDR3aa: CASSAAGVGDTQYF
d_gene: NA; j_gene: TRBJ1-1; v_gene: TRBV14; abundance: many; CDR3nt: TGTGCCAGCAGTCCCCTTGGGCACATGAACACTGAAGCTTTCTTT; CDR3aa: CASSPLGHMNTEAFF
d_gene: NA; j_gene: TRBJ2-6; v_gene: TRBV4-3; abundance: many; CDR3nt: TGCGCCAGCAGCCAAGGGTCCAGCCCCTCTGGGGCCAACGTCCTGACTTTC; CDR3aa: CASSQGSSPSGANVLTF
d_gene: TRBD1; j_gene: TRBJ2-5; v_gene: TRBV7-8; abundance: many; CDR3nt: TGTGCCAGCAGCTTAACCGGGACAGGGGGTATTCAAGAGACCCAGTACTTC; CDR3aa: CASSLTGTGGIQETQYF
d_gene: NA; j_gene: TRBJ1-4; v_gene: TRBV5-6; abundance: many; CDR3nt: TGTGCCAGCAGCAGGACAGCCTTTGCAACTAATGAAAAACTGTTTTTT; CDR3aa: CASSRTAFATNEKLFF
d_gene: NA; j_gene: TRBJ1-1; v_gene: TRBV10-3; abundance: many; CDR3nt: TGTGCCATCAGTGAGTCGGGGGGGGCGACTGAAGCTTTCTTT; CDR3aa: CAISESGGATEAFF
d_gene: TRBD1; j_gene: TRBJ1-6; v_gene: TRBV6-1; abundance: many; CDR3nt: TGTGCCAGCAGTTCAGGGGGCGCGGGCACCTCACCCCTCCACTTT; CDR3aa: CASSSGGAGTSPLHF
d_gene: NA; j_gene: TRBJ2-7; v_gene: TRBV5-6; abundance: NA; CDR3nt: TGTGCCAGCAGCCTTGTCGACCCAACCGGGAAACTTATCTACGAGCAGTACTTC; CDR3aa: CASSLVDPTGKLIYEQYF
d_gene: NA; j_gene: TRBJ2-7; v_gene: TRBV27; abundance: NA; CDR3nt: TGTGCCAGCAGTTTAGGTATTACGGCCTACGAGCAGTACTTC; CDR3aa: CASSLGITAYEQYF
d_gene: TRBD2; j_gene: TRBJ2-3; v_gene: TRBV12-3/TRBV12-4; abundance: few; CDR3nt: TGTGCCAGCAGCCCCGGGGGGGCTCGGTCAGATACGCAGTATTTT; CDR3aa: CASSPGGARSDTQYF
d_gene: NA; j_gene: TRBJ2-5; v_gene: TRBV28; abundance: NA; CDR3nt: TGTGCCAGCAGTTCTCAACCTTTGGGAGAGACCCAGTACTTC; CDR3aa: CASSSQPLGETQYF
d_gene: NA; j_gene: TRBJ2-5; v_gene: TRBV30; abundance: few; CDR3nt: TGTGCCTGGAGTGTCGGTGAAGAGACCCAGTACTTC; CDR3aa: CAWSVGEETQYF
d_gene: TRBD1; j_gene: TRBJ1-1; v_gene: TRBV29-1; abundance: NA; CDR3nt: TGCAGCGTCCATGGGACAGCCGCGAACACTGAAGCTTTCTTT; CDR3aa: CSVHGTAANTEAFF
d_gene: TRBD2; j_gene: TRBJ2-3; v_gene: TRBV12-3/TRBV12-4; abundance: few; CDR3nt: TGTGCCAGCAGTTTTCTAGCGGGGTTCTCAGATACGCAGTATTTT; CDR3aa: CASSFLAGFSDTQYF
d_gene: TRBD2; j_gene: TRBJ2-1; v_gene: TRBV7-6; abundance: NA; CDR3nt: TGTGCCAGCAGCTTAGTGTTGGGCGGGGGGGCTTCCTACAATGAGCAGTTCTTC; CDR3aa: CASSLVLGGGASYNEQFF
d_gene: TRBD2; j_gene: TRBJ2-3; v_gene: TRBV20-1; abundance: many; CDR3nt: TGCAGTGCTACCCAACTAGCGGGAAGCACAGATACGCAGTATTTT; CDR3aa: CSATQLAGSTDTQYF
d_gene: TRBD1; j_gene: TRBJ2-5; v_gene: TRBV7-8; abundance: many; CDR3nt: TGTGCCAGCAGCGTGACAGGGGGAGAGACCCAGTACTTC; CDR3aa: CASSVTGGETQYF
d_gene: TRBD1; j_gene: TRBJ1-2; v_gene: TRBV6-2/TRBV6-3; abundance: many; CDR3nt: TGTGCCAGCAGTTTTACAGGGGACCTGCTATTACCTAACTATGGCTACACCTTC; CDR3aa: CASSFTGDLLLPNYGYTF
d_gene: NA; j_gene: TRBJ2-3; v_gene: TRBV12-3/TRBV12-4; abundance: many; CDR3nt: TGTGCCAGCAGTTTCCCTCCCCGAGATACGCAGTATTTT; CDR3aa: CASSFPPRDTQYF